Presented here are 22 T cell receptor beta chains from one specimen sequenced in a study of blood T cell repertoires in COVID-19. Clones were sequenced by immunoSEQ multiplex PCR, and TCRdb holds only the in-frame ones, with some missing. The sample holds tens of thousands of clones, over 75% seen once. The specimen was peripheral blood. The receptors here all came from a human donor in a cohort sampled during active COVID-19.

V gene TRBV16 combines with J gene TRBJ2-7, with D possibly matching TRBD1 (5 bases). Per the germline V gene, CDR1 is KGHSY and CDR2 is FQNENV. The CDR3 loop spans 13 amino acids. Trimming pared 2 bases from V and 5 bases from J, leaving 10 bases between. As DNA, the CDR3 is TGTGCCAGCAGCCAAAAGACAGTCCACGAGCAGTACTTC. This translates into CASSQKTVHEQYF.

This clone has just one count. CDR3 region: CASSQGGTGNTIYF. The CDR3 DNA follows: TGCGCCAGCAGCCAGGGGGGTACTGGAAACACCATATATTTT. The genes are TRBV4-3 and TRBJ1-3; weak D call: TRBD1 (5 bases). CDR1 and CDR2 from the germline V gene are LGHNA and YSLEER. The CDR3 has 14 residues. V was pared by 3 bases and J by 2 bases, with 8 bases between.

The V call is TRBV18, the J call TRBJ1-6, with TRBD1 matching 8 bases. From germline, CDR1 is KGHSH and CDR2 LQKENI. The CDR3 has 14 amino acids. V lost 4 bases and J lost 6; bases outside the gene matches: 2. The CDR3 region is CASSLDRGNSPLHF. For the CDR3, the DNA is TGTGCCAGCTCACTCGACAGGGGTAATTCACCCCTCCACTTT.

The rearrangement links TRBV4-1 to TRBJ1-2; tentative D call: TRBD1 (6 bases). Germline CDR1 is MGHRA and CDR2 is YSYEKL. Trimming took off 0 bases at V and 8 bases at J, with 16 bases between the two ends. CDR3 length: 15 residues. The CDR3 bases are TGCGCCAGCAGCCAAGATGGGGGCAGGGTGGGAGGCTACACCTTC. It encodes CASSQDGGRVGGYTF.

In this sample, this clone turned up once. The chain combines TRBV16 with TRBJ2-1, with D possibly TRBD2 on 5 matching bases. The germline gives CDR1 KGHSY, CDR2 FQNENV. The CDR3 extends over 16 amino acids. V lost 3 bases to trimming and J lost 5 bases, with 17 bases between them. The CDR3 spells CASSHWVDYPHNEQFF. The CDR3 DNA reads TGTGCCAGCAGCCACTGGGTTGACTATCCTCACAATGAGCAGTTCTTC.

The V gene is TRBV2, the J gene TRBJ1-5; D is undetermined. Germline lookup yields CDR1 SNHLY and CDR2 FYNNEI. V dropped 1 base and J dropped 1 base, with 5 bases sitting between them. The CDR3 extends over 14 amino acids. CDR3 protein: CASSEDLSNQPQHF. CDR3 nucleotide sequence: TGTGCCAGCAGTGAAGATTTAAGCAATCAGCCCCAGCATTTT.

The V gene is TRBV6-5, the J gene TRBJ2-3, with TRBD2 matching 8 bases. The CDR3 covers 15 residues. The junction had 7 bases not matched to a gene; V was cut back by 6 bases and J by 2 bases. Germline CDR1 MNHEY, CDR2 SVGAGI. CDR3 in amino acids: CASSYTSGPTDTQYF. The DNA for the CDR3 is TGTGCCAGCAGCTATACTAGCGGCCCCACAGATACGCAGTATTTT.

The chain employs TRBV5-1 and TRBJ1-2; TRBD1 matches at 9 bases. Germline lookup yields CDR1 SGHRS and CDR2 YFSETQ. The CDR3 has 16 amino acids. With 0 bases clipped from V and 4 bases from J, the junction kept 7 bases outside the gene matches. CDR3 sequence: CASSLEGTGRFYGYTF. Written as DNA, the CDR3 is TGCGCCAGCAGCTTGGAAGGGACAGGGCGTTTCTATGGCTACACCTTC.

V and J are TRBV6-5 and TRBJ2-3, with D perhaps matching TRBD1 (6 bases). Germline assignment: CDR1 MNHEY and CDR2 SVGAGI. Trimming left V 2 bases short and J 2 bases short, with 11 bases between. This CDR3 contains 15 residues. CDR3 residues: CASSYETGPTDTQYF. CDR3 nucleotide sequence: TGTGCCAGCAGTTACGAGACAGGCCCCACAGATACGCAGTATTTT.

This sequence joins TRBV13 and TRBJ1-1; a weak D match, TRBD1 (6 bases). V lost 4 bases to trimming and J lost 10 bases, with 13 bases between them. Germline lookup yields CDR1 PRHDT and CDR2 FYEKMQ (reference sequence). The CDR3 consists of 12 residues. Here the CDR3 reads CASSSDTGLAFF. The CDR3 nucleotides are TGTGCCAGCAGCTCGGACACAGGGTTAGCTTTCTTT.

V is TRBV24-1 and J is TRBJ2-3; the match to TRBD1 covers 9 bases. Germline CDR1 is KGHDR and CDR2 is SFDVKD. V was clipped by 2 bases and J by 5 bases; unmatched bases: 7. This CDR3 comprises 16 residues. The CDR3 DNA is TGTGCCACCAGTGATTCTCGGACAGGGGAGGGAGATACGCAGTATTTT. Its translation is CATSDSRTGEGDTQYF.

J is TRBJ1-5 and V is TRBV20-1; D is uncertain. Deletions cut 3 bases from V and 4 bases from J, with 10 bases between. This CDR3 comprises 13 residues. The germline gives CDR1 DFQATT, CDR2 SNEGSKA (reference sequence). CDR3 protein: CSASKSVNQPQHF. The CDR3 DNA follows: TGCAGTGCTAGTAAGTCAGTTAATCAGCCCCAGCATTTT.

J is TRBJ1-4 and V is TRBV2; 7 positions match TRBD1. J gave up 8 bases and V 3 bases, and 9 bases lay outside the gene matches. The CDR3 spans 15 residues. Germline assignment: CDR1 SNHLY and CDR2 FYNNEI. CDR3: CASSDVKGAVEKLFF. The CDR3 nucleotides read TGTGCCAGCAGTGATGTGAAGGGGGCTGTAGAAAAACTGTTTTTT.

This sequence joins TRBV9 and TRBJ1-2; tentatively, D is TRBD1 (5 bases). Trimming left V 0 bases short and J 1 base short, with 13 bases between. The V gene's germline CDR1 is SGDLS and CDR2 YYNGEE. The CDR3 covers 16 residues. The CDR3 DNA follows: TGTGCCAGCAGCGTAGGATTGGGACTGGATAACTATGGCTACACCTTC. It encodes CASSVGLGLDNYGYTF.

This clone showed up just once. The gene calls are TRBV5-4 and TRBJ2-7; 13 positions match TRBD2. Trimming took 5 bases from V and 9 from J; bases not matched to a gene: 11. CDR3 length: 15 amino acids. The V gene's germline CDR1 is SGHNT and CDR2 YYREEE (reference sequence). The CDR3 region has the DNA TGTGCCAGCAGTCTTCGGACTAGCGGGAGAGAAGTGCAGTACTTC. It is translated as CASSLRTSGREVQYF.

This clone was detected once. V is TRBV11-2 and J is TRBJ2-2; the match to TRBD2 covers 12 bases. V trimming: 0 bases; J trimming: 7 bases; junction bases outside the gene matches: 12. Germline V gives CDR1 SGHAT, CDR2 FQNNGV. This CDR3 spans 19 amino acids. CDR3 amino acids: CASSLDLAGGPARDGELFF. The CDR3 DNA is TGTGCCAGCAGCTTAGACCTAGCGGGAGGGCCGGCGCGTGACGGGGAGCTGTTTTTT.

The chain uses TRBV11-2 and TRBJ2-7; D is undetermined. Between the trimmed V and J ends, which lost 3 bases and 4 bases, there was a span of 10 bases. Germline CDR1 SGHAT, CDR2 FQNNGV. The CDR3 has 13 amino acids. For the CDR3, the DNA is TGTGCCAGCAGCTTTCAACCACGGTACGAGCAGTACTTC. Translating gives CASSFQPRYEQYF.

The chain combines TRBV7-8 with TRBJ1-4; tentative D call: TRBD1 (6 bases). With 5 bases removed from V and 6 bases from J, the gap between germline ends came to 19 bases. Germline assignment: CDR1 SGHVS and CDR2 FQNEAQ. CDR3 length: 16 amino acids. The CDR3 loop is CASSGTEPGHYEKLFF. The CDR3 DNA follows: TGTGCCAGCAGCGGAACAGAACCGGGACACTATGAAAAACTGTTTTTT.

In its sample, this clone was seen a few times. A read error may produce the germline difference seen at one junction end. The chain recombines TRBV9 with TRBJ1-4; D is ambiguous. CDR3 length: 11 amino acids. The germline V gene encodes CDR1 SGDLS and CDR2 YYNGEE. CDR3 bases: TGTGCCAGCAGCGTAGCCAACAGAAAGAGATTT. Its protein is CASSVANRKRF.

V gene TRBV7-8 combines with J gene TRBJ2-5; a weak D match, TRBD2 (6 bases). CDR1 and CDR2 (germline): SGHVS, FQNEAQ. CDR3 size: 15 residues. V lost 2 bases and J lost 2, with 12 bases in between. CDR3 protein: CASSLWSGVQETQYF. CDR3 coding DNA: TGTGCCAGCAGCTTATGGTCGGGGGTACAAGAGACCCAGTACTTC.

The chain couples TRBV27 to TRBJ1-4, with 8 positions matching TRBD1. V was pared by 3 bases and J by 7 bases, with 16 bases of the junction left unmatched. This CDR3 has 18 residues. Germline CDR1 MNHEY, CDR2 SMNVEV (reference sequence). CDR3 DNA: TGTGCCAGCAGTTTTTCTTCGCAGGGACAGGTTTTAGGTGAAAAACTGTTTTTT. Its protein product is CASSFSSQGQVLGEKLFF. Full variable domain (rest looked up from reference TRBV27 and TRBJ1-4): EAQVTQNPRYLITVTGKKLTVTCSQNMNHEYMSWYRQDPGLGLRQIYYSMNVEVTDKGDVPEGYKVSRKEKRNFPLILESPSPNQTSLYFCASSFSSQGQVLGEKLFFGSGTQLSVL.

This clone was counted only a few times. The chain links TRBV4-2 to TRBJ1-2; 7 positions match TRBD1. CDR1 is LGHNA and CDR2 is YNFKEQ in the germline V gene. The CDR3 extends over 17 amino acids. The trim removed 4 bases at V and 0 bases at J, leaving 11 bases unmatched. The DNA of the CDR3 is TGTGCCAGCAGCCGACGGGACAGTAAAGAAACTAACTATGGCTACACCTTC. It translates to CASSRRDSKETNYGYTF.